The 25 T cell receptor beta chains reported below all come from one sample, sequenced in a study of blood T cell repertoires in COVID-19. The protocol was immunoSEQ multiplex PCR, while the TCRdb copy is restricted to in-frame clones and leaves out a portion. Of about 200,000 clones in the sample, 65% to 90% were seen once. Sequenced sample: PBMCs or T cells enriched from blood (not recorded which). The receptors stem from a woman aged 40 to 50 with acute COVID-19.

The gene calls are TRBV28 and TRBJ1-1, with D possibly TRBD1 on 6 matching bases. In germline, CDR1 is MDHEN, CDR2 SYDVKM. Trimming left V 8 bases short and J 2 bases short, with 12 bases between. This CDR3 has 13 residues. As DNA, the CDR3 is TGTGCCAGCGGCGTGGGGGCCAACACTGAAGCTTTCTTT. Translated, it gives CASGVGANTEAFF.

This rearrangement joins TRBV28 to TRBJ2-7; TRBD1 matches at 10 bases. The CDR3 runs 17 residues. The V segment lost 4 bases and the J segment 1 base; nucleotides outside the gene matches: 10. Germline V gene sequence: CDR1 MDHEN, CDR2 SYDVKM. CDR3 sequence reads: CASSSAGTGALSYEQYF. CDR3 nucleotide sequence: TGTGCCAGCAGTTCAGCCGGGACAGGGGCCCTGTCCTACGAGCAGTACTTC.

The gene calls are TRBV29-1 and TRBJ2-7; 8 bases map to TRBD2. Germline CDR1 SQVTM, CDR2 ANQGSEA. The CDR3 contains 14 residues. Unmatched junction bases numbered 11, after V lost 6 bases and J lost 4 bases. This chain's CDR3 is CSVRGFGGEYEQYF. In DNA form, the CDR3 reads TGCAGCGTAAGAGGGTTCGGGGGGGAGTACGAGCAGTACTTC.

This chain's CDR3 is CATSDTGGNQPQHF. CDR3 nucleotides: TGTGCCACCAGTGATACAGGGGGCAATCAGCCCCAGCATTTT. The rearrangement joins TRBV24-1 to TRBJ1-5; the match to TRBD1 covers 7 bases. Germline CDR1 is KGHDR and CDR2 is SFDVKD. Trimming took 3 bases from V and 2 from J; bases not matched to a gene: 0. There are 14 residues in the CDR3.

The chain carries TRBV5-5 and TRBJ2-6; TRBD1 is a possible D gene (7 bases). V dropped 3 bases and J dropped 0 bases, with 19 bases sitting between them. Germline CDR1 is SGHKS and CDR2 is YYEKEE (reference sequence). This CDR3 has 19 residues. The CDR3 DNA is TGTGCCAGCAGCTACGCGGGACAGCCAGTTCGCTCTGGGGCCAACGTCCTGACTTTC. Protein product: CASSYAGQPVRSGANVLTF.

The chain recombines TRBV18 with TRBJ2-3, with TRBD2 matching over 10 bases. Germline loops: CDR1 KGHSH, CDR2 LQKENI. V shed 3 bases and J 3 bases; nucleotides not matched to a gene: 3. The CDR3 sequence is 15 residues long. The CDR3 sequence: CASSPEGLATDTQYF. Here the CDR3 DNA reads TGTGCCAGCTCACCGGAGGGACTAGCGACAGATACGCAGTATTTT.

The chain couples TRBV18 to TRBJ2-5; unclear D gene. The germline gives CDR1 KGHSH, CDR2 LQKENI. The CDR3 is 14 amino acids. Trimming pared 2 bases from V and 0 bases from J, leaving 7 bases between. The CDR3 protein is CASSPSRNQETQYF. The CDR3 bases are TGTGCCAGCTCACCATCGCGAAACCAAGAGACCCAGTACTTC. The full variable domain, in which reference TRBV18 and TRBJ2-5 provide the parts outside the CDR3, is NAGVMQNPRHLVRRRGQEARLRCSPMKGHSHVYWYRQLPEEGLKFMVYLQKENIIDESGMPKERFSAEFPKEGPSILRIQQVVRGDSAAYFCASSPSRNQETQYFGPGTRLLVL.

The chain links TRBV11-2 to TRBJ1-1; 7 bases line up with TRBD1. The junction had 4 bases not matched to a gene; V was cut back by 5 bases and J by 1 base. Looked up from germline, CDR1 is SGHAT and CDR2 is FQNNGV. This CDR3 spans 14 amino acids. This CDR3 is CASSRGTENTEAFF. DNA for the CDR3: TGTGCCAGCAGCCGCGGGACAGAGAACACTGAAGCTTTCTTT. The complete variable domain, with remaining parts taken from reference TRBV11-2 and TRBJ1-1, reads EAGVAQSPRYKIIEKRQSVAFWCNPISGHATLYWYQQILGQGPKLLIQFQNNGVVDDSQLPKDRFSAERLKGVDSTLKIQPAKLEDSAVYLCASSRGTENTEAFFGQGTRLTVV.

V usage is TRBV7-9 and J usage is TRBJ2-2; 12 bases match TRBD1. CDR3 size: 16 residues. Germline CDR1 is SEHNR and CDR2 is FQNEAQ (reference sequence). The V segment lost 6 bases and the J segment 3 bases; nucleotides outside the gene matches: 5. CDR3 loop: CASRDGTGGDTGELFF. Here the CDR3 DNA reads TGTGCCAGCAGGGACGGGACAGGGGGCGACACCGGGGAGCTGTTTTTT.

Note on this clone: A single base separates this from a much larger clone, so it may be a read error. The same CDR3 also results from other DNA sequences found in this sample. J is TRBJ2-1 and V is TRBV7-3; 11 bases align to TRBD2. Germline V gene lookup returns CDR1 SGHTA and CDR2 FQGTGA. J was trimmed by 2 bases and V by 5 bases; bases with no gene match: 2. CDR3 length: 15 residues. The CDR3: CASSPTSGTYNEQFF. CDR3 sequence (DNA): TGTGCCAGCAGCCCGACTAGCGGGACCTACAATGAGCAGTTCTTC.

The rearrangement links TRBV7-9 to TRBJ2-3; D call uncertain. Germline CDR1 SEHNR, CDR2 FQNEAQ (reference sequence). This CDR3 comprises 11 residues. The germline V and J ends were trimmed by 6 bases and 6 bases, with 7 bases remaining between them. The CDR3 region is CASSPPDTQYF. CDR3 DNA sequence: TGTGCCAGCAGTCCTCCCGATACGCAGTATTTT. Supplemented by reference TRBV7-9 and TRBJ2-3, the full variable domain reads DTGVSQNPRHKITKRGQNVTFRCDPISEHNRLYWYRQTLGQGPEFLTYFQNEAQLEKSRLLSDRFSAERPKGSFSTLEIQRTEQGDSAMYLCASSPPDTQYFGPGTRLTVL.

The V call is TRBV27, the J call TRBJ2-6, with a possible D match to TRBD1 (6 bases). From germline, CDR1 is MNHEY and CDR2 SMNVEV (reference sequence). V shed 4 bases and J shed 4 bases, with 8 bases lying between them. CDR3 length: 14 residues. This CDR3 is CASSSGEGANVLTF. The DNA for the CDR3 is TGTGCCAGCAGTTCAGGGGAAGGGGCCAACGTCCTGACTTTC.

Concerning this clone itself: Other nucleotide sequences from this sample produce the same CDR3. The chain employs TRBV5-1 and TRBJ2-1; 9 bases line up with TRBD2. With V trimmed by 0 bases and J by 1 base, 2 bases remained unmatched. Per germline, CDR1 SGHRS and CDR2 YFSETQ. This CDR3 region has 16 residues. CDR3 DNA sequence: TGCGCCAGCAGCTTGGTGGCGGGAGGGTCCTACAATGAGCAGTTCTTC. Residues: CASSLVAGGSYNEQFF.

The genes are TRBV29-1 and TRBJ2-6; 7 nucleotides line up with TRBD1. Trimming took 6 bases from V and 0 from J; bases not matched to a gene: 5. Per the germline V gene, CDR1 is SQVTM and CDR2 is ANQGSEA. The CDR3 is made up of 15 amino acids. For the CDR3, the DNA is TGCAGCGTAGGGACAGTCAGCTCTGGGGCCAACGTCCTGACTTTC. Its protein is CSVGTVSSGANVLTF.

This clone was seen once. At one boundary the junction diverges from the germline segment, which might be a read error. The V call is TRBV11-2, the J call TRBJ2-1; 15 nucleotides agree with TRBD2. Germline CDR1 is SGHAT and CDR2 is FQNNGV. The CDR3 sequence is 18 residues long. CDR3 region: CASRLGGWGTSGRNEQFF. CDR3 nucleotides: TGTGCCAGCAGATTAGGGGGTTGGGGGACTAGCGGGAGGAATGAGCAGTTCTTC.

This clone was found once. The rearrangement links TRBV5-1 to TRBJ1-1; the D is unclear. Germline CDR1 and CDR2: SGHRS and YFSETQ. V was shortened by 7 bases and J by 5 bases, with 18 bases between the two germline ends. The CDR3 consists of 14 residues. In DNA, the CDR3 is TGCGCCAGCTCGAAACCCGGGGTTCGAACTGAAGCTTTCTTT. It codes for CASSKPGVRTEAFF.

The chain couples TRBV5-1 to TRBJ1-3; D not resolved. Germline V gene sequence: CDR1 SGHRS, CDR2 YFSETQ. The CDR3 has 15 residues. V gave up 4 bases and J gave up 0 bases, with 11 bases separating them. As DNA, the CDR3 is TGCGCCAGCAGCGAGGTCCCCGACTCTGGAAACACCATATATTTT. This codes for CASSEVPDSGNTIYF. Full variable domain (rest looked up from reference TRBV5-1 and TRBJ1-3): KAGVTQTPRYLIKTRGQQVTLSCSPISGHRSVSWYQQTPGQGLQFLFEYFSETQRNKGNFPGRFSGRQFSNSRSEMNVSTLELGDSALYLCASSEVPDSGNTIYFGEGSWLTVV.

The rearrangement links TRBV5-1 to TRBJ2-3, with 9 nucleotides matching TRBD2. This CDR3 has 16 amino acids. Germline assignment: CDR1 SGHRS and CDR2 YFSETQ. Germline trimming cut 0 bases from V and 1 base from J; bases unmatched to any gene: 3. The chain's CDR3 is CASSLVAGGRTDTQYF. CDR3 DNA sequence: TGCGCCAGCAGCTTGGTGGCGGGGGGGCGCACAGATACGCAGTATTTT.

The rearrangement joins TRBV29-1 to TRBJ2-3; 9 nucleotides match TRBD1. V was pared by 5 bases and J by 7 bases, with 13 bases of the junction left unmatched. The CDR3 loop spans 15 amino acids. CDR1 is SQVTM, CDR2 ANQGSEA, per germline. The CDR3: CSVRGGQGISYTQYF. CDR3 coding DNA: TGCAGCGTTCGGGGCGGACAGGGGATCTCGTATACGCAGTATTTT.

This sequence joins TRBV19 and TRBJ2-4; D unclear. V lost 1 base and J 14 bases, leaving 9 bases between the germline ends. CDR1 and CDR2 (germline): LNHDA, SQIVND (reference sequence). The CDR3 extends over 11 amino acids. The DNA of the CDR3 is TGTGCCAGTAGTATAGGTGGCCGGGAGTACTTC. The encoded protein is CASSIGGREYF.

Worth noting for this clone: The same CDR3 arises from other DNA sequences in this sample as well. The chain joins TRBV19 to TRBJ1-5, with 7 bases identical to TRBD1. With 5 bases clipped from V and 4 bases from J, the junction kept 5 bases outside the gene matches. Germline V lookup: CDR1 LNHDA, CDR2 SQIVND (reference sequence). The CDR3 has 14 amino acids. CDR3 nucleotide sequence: TGTGCCAGTAGTCCCCAGGGGGAAAATCAGCCCCAGCATTTT. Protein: CASSPQGENQPQHF.

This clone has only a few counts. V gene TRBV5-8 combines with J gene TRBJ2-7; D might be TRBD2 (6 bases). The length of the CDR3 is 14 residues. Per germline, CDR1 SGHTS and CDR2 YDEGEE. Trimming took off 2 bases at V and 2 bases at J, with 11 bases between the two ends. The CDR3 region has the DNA TGTGCCAGCAGCTTCGGGACTCGAGCCTACGAGCAGTACTTC. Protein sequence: CASSFGTRAYEQYF.

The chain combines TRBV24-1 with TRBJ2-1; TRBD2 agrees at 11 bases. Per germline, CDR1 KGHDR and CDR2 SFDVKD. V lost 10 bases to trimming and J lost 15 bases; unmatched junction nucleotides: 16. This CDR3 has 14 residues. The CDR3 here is CATNPGTSGAPRFF. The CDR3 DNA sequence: TGTGCCACTAATCCCGGGACTAGCGGAGCCCCCCGGTTCTTC.

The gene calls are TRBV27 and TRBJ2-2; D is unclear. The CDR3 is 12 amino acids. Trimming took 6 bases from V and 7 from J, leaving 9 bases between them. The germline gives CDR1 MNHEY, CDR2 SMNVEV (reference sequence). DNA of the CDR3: TGTGCCAGCAGACTGGGCTACGGGGAGCTGTTTTTT. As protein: CASRLGYGELFF.

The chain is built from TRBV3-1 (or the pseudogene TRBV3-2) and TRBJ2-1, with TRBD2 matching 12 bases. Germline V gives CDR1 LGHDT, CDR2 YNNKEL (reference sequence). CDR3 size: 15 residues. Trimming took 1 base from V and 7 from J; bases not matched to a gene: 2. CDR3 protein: CASSQGLAGANEQFF. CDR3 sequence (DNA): TGTGCCAGCAGCCAAGGACTAGCGGGGGCAAATGAGCAGTTCTTC.